The 8 T cell receptor beta chains presented below share a single source sample, sequenced in a study of blood T cell repertoires in COVID-19. Only in-frame clones appear in the TCRdb table, and some are missing; sequencing was by immunoSEQ multiplex PCR. There are 200,000 to 250,000 clones in the sample; roughly 85% occur only once, and about 19% lies in the top ten. The sequenced sample was PBMCs or T cells enriched from blood (not recorded which). All receptors derive from a man aged 35-49 years who had recovered from COVID-19.

The chain has TRBV7-2 and TRBJ2-1; D possibly corresponds to TRBD2 (6 bases). The CDR3 sequence is 16 residues long. From germline, CDR1 is SGHTA and CDR2 FQGNSA. V gave up 4 bases and J gave up 0 bases, with 13 bases separating them. CDR3 bases: TGTGCCAGCAGCTCCGGGACTCCCAGCTCCTACAATGAGCAGTTCTTC. Translating it yields CASSSGTPSSYNEQFF.

This chain joins TRBV12-3 or TRBV12-4 and TRBJ2-3; TRBD2 agrees at 8 bases. This CDR3 contains 13 residues. V gave up 5 bases and J gave up 4 bases; unmatched junction bases: 2. The CDR3 sequence: CASSRGLADTQYF. As DNA, the CDR3 is TGTGCCAGCAGTAGGGGACTAGCAGATACGCAGTATTTT.

CDR3 DNA: TGTGCCAGCAGCGTAGCGAACAACCGGGACACGATAATCAATGGGGGCAATCAGCCCCAGCATTTT. It encodes CASSVANNRDTIINGGNQPQHF. The chain combines TRBV9 with TRBJ1-5, with D possibly matching TRBD1 (6 bases). This CDR3 comprises 22 residues. Germline CDR1 SGDLS, CDR2 YYNGEE. V lost 0 bases, J lost 2 bases, and 30 bases lay in between.

The chain's CDR3 is CASSIARGYEQYF. Written as DNA, the CDR3 is TGTGCCAGCAGCATCGCGAGGGGGTACGAGCAGTACTTC. The chain uses TRBV12-3 or TRBV12-4 and TRBJ2-7; possible D gene TRBD1, 6 bases. This CDR3 has 13 residues. Trimming cost V 6 bases and J 4 bases, with 13 bases left between them.

The chain is built from TRBV29-1 and TRBJ2-5; TRBD1 might be the D (7 bases). The CDR3 totals 15 residues. Germline V CDR1 and CDR2: SQVTM, ANQGSEA. V was shortened by 0 bases and J by 5 bases, with 16 bases between the two germline ends. CDR3 sequence: CSVEDAGGSRETQYF. For the CDR3, the DNA is TGCAGCGTTGAAGATGCAGGGGGGTCCAGGGAGACCCAGTACTTC.

The CDR3 DNA reads as TGTGCCAGCAGCGGCGGACTAGCGGGAGCAGATACGCAGTATTTT. Its translation is CASSGGLAGADTQYF. The gene calls are TRBV9 and TRBJ2-3, with 13 nucleotides matching TRBD2. The V segment lost 3 bases and the J segment 4 bases; nucleotides outside the gene matches: 2. The germline V gene encodes CDR1 SGDLS and CDR2 YYNGEE. The CDR3 has 15 amino acids.

The chain couples TRBV28 to TRBJ2-1, with 7 bases identical to TRBD2. V was pared by 3 bases and J by 5 bases, with 7 bases of the junction left unmatched. Per germline, CDR1 MDHEN and CDR2 SYDVKM. This CDR3 comprises 15 residues. The CDR3: CASSFRREINNEQFF. In nucleotides, the CDR3 is TGTGCCAGCAGTTTTCGGCGGGAGATCAACAATGAGCAGTTCTTC.

The gene calls are TRBV29-1 and TRBJ2-1; D not certain. CDR1 is SQVTM, CDR2 ANQGSEA, per germline. With 8 bases removed from V and 4 bases from J, the gap between germline ends came to 9 bases. This CDR3 spans 11 amino acids. CDR3 coding DNA: TGCAGCACAGCTAATTACAATGAGCAGTTCTTC. Its translation: CSTANYNEQFF.